The present TCR beta chain was sequenced within a study of CD8 T cells in Susac syndrome. Germline V lookup: CDR1 SQVTM, CDR2 ANQGSEA. V lost 7 bases, J lost 2 bases, and 15 bases lay in between. The CDR3 sequence is 14 residues long. Random hexamers were used to reverse transcribe an amount of about 0.5 to 1 ug RNA. immunoSEQ multiplex PCR amplified TCR beta CDR3 across 54 Vbeta, 13 Jbeta. One entry per CDR3 protein results from TCRdb running MiXCR on the immunoSEQ multiplex PCR reads. The table lists roughly 44,000 distinct CDR3 sequences, 93% of them singletons. A remark on this clonotype: Its antigen is undetermined.

Study-wide results and caveats: The study conceded that its TCR sequencing and HLA analysis involved relatively few individuals.

High-throughput TCR beta sequencing covered peripheral CD8+ and CD4+ T cells. The gene calls are TRBV29-1 and TRBJ2-1; TRBD1 is a possible D gene (6 bases). This receptor was obtained from a human donor in good health. Sequencing was done on a sample of CD8+ T cells from PBMCs. Here the CDR3 DNA reads TGCAGCGACACCCGGGACAACGCCTACAATGAGCAGTTCTTC. This sequence encodes CSDTRDNAYNEQFF.